This T cell receptor (beta chain) was identified during a study of T cell repertoires in cytomegalovirus infection. As regards this clonotype: Its specificity is not known.

CDR1 is SGHVS, CDR2 FQNEAQ, per germline. Trimming took 5 bases from V and 7 from J; bases not matched to a gene: 5. The CDR3 length is 14 residues. Using its own MiXCR run on the reads, TCRdb lists one record per CDR3 protein. In the table there are approximately 110,000 distinct CDR3 sequences, over 25% of which are singletons. This chain joins TRBV7-8 and TRBJ1-6; TRBD1 agrees at 7 bases. This sample comprised CD8+ T cells from cultured PBMCs, obtained from culture after CMV antigen stimulation. The receptor was derived from a human donor in good health (CMV status not recorded). Some clones in this sample may be carry-over from other donors' samples. The CDR3 is CASSHDRVNSPLHF. The CDR3 nucleotides are TGTGCCAGCAGCCACGACAGGGTGAATTCACCCCTCCACTTT.